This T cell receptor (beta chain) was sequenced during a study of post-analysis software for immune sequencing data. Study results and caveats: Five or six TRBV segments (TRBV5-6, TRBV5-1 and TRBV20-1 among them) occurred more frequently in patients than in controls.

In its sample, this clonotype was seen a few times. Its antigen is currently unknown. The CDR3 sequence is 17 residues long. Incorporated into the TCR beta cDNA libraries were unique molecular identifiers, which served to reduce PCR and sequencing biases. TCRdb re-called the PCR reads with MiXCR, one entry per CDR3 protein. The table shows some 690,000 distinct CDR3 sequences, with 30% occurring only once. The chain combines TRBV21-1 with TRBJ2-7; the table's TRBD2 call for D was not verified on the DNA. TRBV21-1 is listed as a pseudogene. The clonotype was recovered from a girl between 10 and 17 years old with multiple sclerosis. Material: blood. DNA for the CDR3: TGTGCCAGCAGCAAAGTTGCAACTAGCGGGAGTTGGTACGAGCAGTACTTC. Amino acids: CASSKVATSGSWYEQYF.